This T cell receptor (beta chain) was identified during a study of cytomegalovirus exposure and HLA in healthy donors. Study-level results: Association of 16,951 TCR beta sequences with HLA alleles was found at 0.05 false discovery rate in a later analysis. In an earlier analysis, in roughly 580 donors, most V segments appeared productive either ~87% or ~30% of the time.

Trimming shortened V by 4 bases and J by 6 bases, and 18 bases separated the two germline ends. This CDR3 spans 15 amino acids. Germline lookup yields CDR1 SGDLS and CDR2 YYNGEE. In the PCR, 60 Vbeta and 13 Jbeta primers were used. TCRdb's copy holds only in-frame clones and misses some; the assay was immunoSEQ multiplex PCR. The table includes under 65,000 clones, more than 65% detected once. A remark on this clone: Its antigen is undetermined.

Donors were ostensibly healthy at sampling, although undocumented immune exposures were probable. This TCR derives from a woman in her late teens or twenties in good health and CMV-seronegative. This chain uses TRBV9 with TRBJ2-3; possibly TRBD1 for D (5 bases). Sequences were obtained from PBMCs. The CDR3 here is CASSSNPRTPDTQYF. CDR3 coding DNA: TGTGCCAGCAGCTCAAACCCGAGGACACCGGATACGCAGTATTTT.